This entry features one TCR beta chain sequence. The data derive from a study of technical replicates of blood from several donors. The method was immunoSEQ multiplex PCR; TCRdb's version includes in-frame clones alone and lacks a portion of them. The sample holds approximately 74,000 clones, roughly 98% seen once. The V gene end was trimmed by 4 bases and the J gene end by 3 bases; junction bases not matched to a gene: 1. Germline CDR1 reads MNHNS; CDR2 reads SASEGT. The CDR3 covers 13 residues. This chain connects TRBV6-1 to TRBJ1-2, with 8 bases lining up with TRBD1. The receptor was isolated from a human donor in good health. The source material was T cells isolated from PBMCs. CDR3 sequence (DNA): TGTGCCAGCAGTGGGGGACAGGACTATGGCTACACCTTC. Translated: CASSGGQDYGYTF.